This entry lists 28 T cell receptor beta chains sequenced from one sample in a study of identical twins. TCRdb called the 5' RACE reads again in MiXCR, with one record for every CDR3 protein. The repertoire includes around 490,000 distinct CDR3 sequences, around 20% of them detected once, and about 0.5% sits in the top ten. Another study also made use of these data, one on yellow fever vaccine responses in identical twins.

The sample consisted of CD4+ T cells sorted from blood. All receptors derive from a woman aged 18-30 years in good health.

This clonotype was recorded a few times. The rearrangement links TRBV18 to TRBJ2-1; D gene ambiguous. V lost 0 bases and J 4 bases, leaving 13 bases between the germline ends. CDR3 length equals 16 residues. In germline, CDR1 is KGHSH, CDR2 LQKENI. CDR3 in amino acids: CASSPPRIRSYNEQFF. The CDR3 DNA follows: TGTGCCAGCTCACCACCGAGGATTCGATCGTACAATGAGCAGTTCTTC.

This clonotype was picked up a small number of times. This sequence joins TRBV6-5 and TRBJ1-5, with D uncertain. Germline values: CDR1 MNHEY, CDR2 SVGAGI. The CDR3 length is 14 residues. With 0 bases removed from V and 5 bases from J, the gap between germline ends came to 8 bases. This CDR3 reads CASSYSEGHQPQHF. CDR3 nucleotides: TGTGCCAGCAGTTACTCGGAGGGCCATCAGCCCCAGCATTTT.

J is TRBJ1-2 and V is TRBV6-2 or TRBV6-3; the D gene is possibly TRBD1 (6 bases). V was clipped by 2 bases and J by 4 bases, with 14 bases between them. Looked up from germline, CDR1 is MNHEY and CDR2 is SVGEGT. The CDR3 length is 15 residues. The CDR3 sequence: CASSYRIQGIYGYTF. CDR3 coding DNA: TGTGCCAGCAGTTACAGAATACAGGGTATCTATGGCTACACCTTC.

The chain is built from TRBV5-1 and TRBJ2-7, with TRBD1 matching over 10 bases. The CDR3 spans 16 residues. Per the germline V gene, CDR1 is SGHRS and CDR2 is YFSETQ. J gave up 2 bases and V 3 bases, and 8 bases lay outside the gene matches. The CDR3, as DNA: TGCGCCAGCAGCTCCCTTGCCGGGACAGGGGCCTACGAGCAGTACTTC. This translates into CASSSLAGTGAYEQYF.

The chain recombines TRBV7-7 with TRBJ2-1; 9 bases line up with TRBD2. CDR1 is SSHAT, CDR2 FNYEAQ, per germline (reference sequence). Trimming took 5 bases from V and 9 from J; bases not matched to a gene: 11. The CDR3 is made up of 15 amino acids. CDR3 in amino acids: CASSEGGGGAIEQFF. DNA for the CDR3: TGTGCCAGCAGCGAAGGGGGCGGGGGGGCGATTGAGCAGTTCTTC.

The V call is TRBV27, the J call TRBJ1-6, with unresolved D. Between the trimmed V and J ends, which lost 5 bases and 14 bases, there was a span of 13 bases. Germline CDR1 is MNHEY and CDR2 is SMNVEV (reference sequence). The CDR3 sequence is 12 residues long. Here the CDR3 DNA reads TGTGCCAGCAGTGCTGACCGCTTGGCCCTCCACTTT. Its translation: CASSADRLALHF.

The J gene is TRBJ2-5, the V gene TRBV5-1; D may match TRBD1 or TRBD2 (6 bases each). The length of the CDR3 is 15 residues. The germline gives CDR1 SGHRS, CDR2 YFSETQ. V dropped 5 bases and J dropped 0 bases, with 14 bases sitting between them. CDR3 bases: TGCGCCAGCAGGGGGGGCAGGGGATACCAAGAGACCCAGTACTTC. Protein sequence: CASRGGRGYQETQYF.

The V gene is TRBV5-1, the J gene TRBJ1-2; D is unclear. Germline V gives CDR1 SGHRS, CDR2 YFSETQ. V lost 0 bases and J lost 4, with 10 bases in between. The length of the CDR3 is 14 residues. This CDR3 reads CASSLVDGTYGYTF. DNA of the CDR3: TGCGCCAGCAGCTTGGTTGACGGTACCTATGGCTACACCTTC.

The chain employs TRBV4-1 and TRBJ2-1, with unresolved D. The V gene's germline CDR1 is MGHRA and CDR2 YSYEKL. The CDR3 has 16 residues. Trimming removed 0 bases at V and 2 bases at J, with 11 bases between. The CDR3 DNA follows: TGCGCCAGCAGCCAAGAAACGGCTGTCGCCTACAATGAGCAGTTCTTC. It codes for CASSQETAVAYNEQFF.

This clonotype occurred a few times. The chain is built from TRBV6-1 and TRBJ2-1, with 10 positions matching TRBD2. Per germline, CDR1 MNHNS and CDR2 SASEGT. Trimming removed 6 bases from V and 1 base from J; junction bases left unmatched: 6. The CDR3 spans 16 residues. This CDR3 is CASRQVGLASYNEQFF. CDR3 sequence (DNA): TGTGCCAGCAGGCAGGTGGGACTAGCGTCCTACAATGAGCAGTTCTTC.

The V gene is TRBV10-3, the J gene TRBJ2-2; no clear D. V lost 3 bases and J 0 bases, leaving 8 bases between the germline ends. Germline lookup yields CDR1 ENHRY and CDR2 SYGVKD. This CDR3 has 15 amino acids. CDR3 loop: CAISDSDPNTGELFF. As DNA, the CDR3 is TGTGCCATCAGTGACTCGGATCCGAACACCGGGGAGCTGTTTTTT.

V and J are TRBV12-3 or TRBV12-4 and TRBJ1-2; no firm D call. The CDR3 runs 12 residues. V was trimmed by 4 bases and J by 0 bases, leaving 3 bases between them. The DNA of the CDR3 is TGTGCCAGCAGTTACACTAACTATGGCTACACCTTC. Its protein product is CASSYTNYGYTF.

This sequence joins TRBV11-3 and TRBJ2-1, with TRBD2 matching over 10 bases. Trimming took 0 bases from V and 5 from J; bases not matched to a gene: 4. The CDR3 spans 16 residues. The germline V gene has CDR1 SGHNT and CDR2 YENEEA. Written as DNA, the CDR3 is TGTGCCAGCAGCTTAGAGAGCGGGAGGGGCAACAATGAGCAGTTCTTC. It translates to CASSLESGRGNNEQFF.

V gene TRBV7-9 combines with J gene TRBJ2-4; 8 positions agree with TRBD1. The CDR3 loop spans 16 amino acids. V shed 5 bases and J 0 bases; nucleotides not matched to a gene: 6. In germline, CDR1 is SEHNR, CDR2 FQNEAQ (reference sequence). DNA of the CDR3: TGTGCCAGCAGCGGACCAGGGGGCGCAGCCAAAAACATTCAGTACTTC. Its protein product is CASSGPGGAAKNIQYF.

Here the CDR3 reads CASSFGRGTYTGELFF. The CDR3 DNA reads as TGTGCCAGCAGTTTCGGAAGGGGGACGTACACCGGGGAGCTGTTTTTT. This chain joins TRBV12-3 or TRBV12-4 and TRBJ2-2, with D possibly TRBD1 on 6 matching bases. The CDR3 loop spans 16 amino acids. Trimming took off 3 bases at V and 3 bases at J, with 14 bases between the two ends.

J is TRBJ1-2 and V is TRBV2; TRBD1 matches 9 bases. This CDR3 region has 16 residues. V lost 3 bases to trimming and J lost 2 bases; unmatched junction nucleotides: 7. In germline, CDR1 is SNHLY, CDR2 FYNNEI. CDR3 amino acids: CASSDTGGLLNYGYTF. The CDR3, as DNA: TGTGCCAGCAGTGATACAGGGGGCCTTTTAAACTATGGCTACACCTTC. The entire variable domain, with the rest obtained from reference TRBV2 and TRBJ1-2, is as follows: EPEVTQTPSHQVTQMGQEVILRCVPISNHLYFYWYRQILGQKVEFLVSFYNNEISEKSEIFDDQFSVERPDGSNFTLKIRSTKLEDSAMYFCASSDTGGLLNYGYTFGSGTRLTVV.

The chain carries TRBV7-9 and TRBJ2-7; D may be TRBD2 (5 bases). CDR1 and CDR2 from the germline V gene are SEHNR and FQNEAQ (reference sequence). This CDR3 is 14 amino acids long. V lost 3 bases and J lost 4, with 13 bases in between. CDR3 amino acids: CASSFEGRRYEQYF. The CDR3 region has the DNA TGTGCCAGCAGCTTTGAGGGAAGACGATACGAGCAGTACTTC.

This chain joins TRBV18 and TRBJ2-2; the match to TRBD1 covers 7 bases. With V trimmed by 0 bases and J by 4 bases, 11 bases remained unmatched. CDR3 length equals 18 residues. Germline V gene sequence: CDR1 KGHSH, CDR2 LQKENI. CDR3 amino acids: CASSPPPGQTSGTGELFF. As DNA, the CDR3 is TGTGCCAGCTCACCACCGCCGGGACAGACGTCAGGCACCGGGGAGCTGTTTTTT. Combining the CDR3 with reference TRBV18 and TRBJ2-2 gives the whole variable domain NAGVMQNPRHLVRRRGQEARLRCSPMKGHSHVYWYRQLPEEGLKFMVYLQKENIIDESGMPKERFSAEFPKEGPSILRIQQVVRGDSAAYFCASSPPPGQTSGTGELFFGEGSRLTVL.

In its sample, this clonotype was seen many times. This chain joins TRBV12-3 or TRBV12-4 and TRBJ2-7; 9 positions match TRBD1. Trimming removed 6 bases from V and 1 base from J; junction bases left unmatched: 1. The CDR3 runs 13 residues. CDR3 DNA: TGTGCCAGCAGGGGGACAGGGTCCTACGAGCAGTACTTC. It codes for CASRGTGSYEQYF.

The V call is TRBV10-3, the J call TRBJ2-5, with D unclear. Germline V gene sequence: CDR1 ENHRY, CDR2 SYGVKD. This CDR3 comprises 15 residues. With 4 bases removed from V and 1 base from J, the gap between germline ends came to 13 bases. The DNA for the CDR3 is TGTGCCATCAGTGGCCGGACCCTACCCCAAGAGACCCAGTACTTC. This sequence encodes CAISGRTLPQETQYF.

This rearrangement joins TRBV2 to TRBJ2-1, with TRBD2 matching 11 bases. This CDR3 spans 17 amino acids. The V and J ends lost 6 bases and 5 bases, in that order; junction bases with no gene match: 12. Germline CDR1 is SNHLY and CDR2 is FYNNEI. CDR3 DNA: TGTGCCAGCAGCAGCGGACTAGCGGGCTTAACCGACAATGAGCAGTTCTTC. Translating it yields CASSSGLAGLTDNEQFF.

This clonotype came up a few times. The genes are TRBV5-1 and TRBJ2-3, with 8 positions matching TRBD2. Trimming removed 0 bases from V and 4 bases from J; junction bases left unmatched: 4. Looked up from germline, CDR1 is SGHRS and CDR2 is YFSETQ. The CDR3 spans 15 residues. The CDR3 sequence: CASSLASGFADTQYF. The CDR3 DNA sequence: TGCGCCAGCAGCTTGGCTAGCGGGTTCGCAGATACGCAGTATTTT. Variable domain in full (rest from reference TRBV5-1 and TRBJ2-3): KAGVTQTPRYLIKTRGQQVTLSCSPISGHRSVSWYQQTPGQGLQFLFEYFSETQRNKGNFPGRFSGRQFSNSRSEMNVSTLELGDSALYLCASSLASGFADTQYFGPGTRLTVL.

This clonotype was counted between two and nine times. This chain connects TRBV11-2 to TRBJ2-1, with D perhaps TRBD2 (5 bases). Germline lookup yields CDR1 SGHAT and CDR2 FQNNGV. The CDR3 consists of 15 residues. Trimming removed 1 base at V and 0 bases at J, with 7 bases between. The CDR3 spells CASSLVAGSYNEQFF. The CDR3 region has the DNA TGTGCCAGCAGCTTAGTGGCGGGCTCCTACAATGAGCAGTTCTTC.

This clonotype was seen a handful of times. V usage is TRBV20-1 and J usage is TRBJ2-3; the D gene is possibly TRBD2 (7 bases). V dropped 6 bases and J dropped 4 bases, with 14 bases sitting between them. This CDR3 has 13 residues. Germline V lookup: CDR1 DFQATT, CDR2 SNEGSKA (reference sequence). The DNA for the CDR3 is TGCAGTGCCGGGGGGCAGGGAGCAGATACGCAGTATTTT. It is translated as CSAGGQGADTQYF.

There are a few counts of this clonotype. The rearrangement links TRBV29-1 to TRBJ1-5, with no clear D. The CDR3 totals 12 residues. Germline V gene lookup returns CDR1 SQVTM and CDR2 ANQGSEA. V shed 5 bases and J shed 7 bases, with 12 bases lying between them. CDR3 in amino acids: CSVCFAGQPQHF. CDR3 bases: TGCAGCGTTTGTTTTGCGGGACAGCCCCAGCATTTT.

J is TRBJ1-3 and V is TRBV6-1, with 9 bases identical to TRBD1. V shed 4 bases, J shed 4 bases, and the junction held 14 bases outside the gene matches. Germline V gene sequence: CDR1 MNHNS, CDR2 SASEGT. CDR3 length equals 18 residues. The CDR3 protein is CASSARDRVTAWGNTIYF. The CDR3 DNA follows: TGTGCCAGCAGTGCCCGGGACAGGGTTACGGCGTGGGGAAACACCATATATTTT.

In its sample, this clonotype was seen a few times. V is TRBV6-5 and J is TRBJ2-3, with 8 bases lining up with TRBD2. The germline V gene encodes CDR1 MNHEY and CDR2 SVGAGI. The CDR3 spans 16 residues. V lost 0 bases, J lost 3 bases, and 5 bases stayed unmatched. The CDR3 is CASSYSPGLETDTQYF. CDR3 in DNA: TGTGCCAGCAGTTACTCACCGGGACTAGAGACAGATACGCAGTATTTT.

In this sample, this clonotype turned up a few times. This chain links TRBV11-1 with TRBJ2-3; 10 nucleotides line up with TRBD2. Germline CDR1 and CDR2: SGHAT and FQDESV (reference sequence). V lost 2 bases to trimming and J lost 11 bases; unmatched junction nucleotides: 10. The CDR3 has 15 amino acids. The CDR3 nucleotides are TGTGCCAGCAGCTTATTGCTAGCGGGGGCCTCAGAGCAGTATTTT. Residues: CASSLLLAGASEQYF.